This is a list of T cell receptor beta chains from one sample in a study of blood T cell repertoires in COVID-19. Only in-frame clones appear in the TCRdb table, and some are missing; sequencing was by immunoSEQ multiplex PCR. The table includes 150,000 or so clones, approximately 87% detected once. Sequencing input: peripheral blood. All receptors derive from an elderly man with acute or convalescent COVID-19. Each CDR3 is given with its conserved first and last residue. Fields, in order: J gene, D gene, clone size, V gene, CDR3 protein, CDR3 DNA. A D gene is named only where the DNA matches it firmly. Size is omitted from some rows. Given values are once, few, many or a class for expanded clones.

j_call: TRBJ2-3; d_call: TRBD2; clone_size: -; v_call: TRBV9; cdr3_aa: CASSVAAGDTDTQYF; cdr3_nt: TGTGCCAGCAGCGTAGCGGCGGGAGACACAGATACGCAGTATTTT
j_call: TRBJ2-2; d_call: TRBD2; clone_size: -; v_call: TRBV6-5; cdr3_aa: CASRDLAGYGELFF; cdr3_nt: TGTGCCAGCAGAGATCTAGCGGGATACGGGGAGCTGTTTTTT
j_call: TRBJ2-2; d_call: -; clone_size: -; v_call: TRBV14; cdr3_aa: CASSQTPRGTGELFF; cdr3_nt: TGTGCCAGCAGCCAGACCCCCCGCGGGACCGGGGAGCTGTTTTTT
j_call: TRBJ1-5; d_call: TRBD1; clone_size: -; v_call: TRBV27; cdr3_aa: CASSPDRVQPQHF; cdr3_nt: TGTGCCAGCAGTCCCGACAGGGTTCAGCCCCAGCATTTT
j_call: TRBJ2-1; d_call: TRBD1; clone_size: -; v_call: TRBV15; cdr3_aa: CATSRSLGTGNNEQFF; cdr3_nt: TGTGCCACCAGCAGATCTCTGGGGACAGGAAACAATGAGCAGTTCTTC
j_call: TRBJ1-6; d_call: -; clone_size: once; v_call: TRBV11-1; cdr3_aa: CASSLRGDSPLHF; cdr3_nt: TGTGCCAGCAGCTTACGGGGGGACTCACCCCTCCACTTT
j_call: TRBJ2-2; d_call: -; clone_size: -; v_call: TRBV5-1; cdr3_aa: CASSSGVPGELFF; cdr3_nt: TGCGCCAGCAGCTCAGGGGTTCCCGGGGAGCTGTTTTTT
j_call: TRBJ2-1; d_call: TRBD1; clone_size: -; v_call: TRBV7-3; cdr3_aa: CASSLGQAHNEQFF; cdr3_nt: TGTGCCAGCAGCCTGGGACAGGCCCACAATGAGCAGTTCTTC
j_call: TRBJ1-2; d_call: -; clone_size: -; v_call: TRBV30; cdr3_aa: CAWSTGRLNYGYTF; cdr3_nt: TGTGCCTGGAGTACGGGAAGACTTAACTATGGCTACACCTTC
j_call: TRBJ2-7; d_call: -; clone_size: -; v_call: TRBV18; cdr3_aa: CASSPDSLTYEQYF; cdr3_nt: TGTGCCAGCTCACCAGACAGTCTGACCTACGAGCAGTACTTC
j_call: TRBJ1-6; d_call: -; clone_size: -; v_call: TRBV13; cdr3_aa: CASSFLRDSPLHF; cdr3_nt: TGTGCCAGCAGCTTTCTGCGGGATTCACCCCTCCACTTT
j_call: TRBJ2-1; d_call: -; clone_size: -; v_call: TRBV7-2; cdr3_aa: CASSFGGGSYNEQFF; cdr3_nt: TGTGCCAGCAGCTTCGGGGGAGGCTCCTACAATGAGCAGTTCTTC
j_call: TRBJ1-3; d_call: -; clone_size: once; v_call: TRBV3-1/TRBV3-2; cdr3_aa: CASSPWEMGTGAGNTIYF; cdr3_nt: TGTGCCAGCAGCCCTTGGGAGATGGGGACTGGAGCTGGAAACACCATATATTTT
j_call: TRBJ2-7; d_call: TRBD1; clone_size: -; v_call: TRBV27; cdr3_aa: CASSSPTGGIYEQYF; cdr3_nt: TGTGCCAGCAGCTCTCCGACAGGGGGAATCTACGAGCAGTACTTC
j_call: TRBJ2-7; d_call: TRBD1; clone_size: -; v_call: TRBV2; cdr3_aa: CASSAQGGREQYF; cdr3_nt: TGTGCCAGCAGTGCACAGGGGGGACGCGAGCAGTACTTC
j_call: TRBJ1-2; d_call: -; clone_size: -; v_call: TRBV19; cdr3_aa: CATGPALGYGYTF; cdr3_nt: TGTGCCACCGGCCCTGCCCTAGGCTATGGCTACACCTTC
j_call: TRBJ2-5; d_call: TRBD2; clone_size: -; v_call: TRBV11-3; cdr3_aa: CASSWQGEGTQYF; cdr3_nt: TGTGCCAGCAGCTGGCAAGGGGAGGGGACCCAGTACTTC
j_call: TRBJ1-3; d_call: TRBD1; clone_size: few; v_call: TRBV7-2; cdr3_aa: CASSRTGSSGNTIYF; cdr3_nt: TGTGCCAGCAGCCGGACAGGGAGCTCCGGAAACACCATATATTTT
j_call: TRBJ2-3; d_call: TRBD2; clone_size: -; v_call: TRBV19; cdr3_aa: CASSIKASGSSDTQYF; cdr3_nt: TGTGCCAGTAGTATTAAGGCTAGCGGGAGCTCAGATACGCAGTATTTT
j_call: TRBJ2-1; d_call: -; clone_size: -; v_call: TRBV20-1; cdr3_aa: CSAGDNSYNEQFF; cdr3_nt: TGCAGTGCTGGTGACAACTCCTACAATGAGCAGTTCTTC
j_call: TRBJ2-1; d_call: -; clone_size: -; v_call: TRBV5-4; cdr3_aa: CASSLDSGASYNEQFF; cdr3_nt: TGTGCCAGCAGCTTGGACTCAGGGGCCTCCTACAATGAGCAGTTCTTC
j_call: TRBJ2-7; d_call: -; clone_size: -; v_call: TRBV4-1; cdr3_aa: CASSQAPGQGYYEQYF; cdr3_nt: TGCGCCAGCAGCCAAGCCCCGGGACAAGGGTACTACGAGCAGTACTTC
j_call: TRBJ1-1; d_call: -; clone_size: -; v_call: TRBV3-1/TRBV3-2; cdr3_aa: CASSQVGTLNTEAFF; cdr3_nt: TGTGCCAGCAGCCAAGTGGGCACCTTGAACACTGAAGCTTTCTTT
j_call: TRBJ1-2; d_call: TRBD1; clone_size: once; v_call: TRBV27; cdr3_aa: CASRATGRSGYTF; cdr3_nt: TGTGCCAGCAGAGCGACAGGGAGAAGTGGCTACACCTTC
j_call: TRBJ2-5; d_call: -; clone_size: -; v_call: TRBV5-1; cdr3_aa: CASLRGIGETQYF; cdr3_nt: TGCGCCAGCTTAAGGGGGATTGGAGAGACCCAGTACTTC
j_call: TRBJ2-7; d_call: TRBD1; clone_size: -; v_call: TRBV11-2; cdr3_aa: CASSSGFRGGTGGFYEQYF; cdr3_nt: TGTGCCAGCAGCTCCGGATTTAGAGGGGGGACAGGCGGATTCTACGAGCAGTACTTC
j_call: TRBJ2-7; d_call: TRBD1; clone_size: -; v_call: TRBV5-1; cdr3_aa: CASSQQGLGEQYF; cdr3_nt: TGCGCCAGCAGCCAACAGGGGCTTGGGGAGCAGTACTTC
j_call: TRBJ1-4; d_call: TRBD1; clone_size: -; v_call: TRBV27; cdr3_aa: CASSSPGQGYEKLFF; cdr3_nt: TGTGCCAGCAGTTCCCCGGGACAGGGGTATGAAAAACTGTTTTTT
j_call: TRBJ1-6; d_call: -; clone_size: -; v_call: TRBV19; cdr3_aa: CASRQANNSPLHF; cdr3_nt: TGTGCCTCCCGGCAGGCGAATAATTCACCCCTCCACTTT